The 28 T cell receptor beta chains listed next were all sequenced from one sample in a study of control samples from healthy donors and cancer patients. The protocol was immunoSEQ multiplex PCR, while the TCRdb copy is restricted to in-frame clones and leaves out a portion. The data show 180,000 or so clones, with around 93% seen just once and roughly 4% held by the top ten. The sequencing sample was made of blood. All receptors come from a woman aged 60 to 75 in good health.

The V call is TRBV19, the J call TRBJ1-2; TRBD1 aligns across 7 bases. CDR1 is LNHDA and CDR2 is SQIVND in the germline V gene (reference sequence). J lost 8 bases, V lost 4 bases, and 13 bases had no gene match. The CDR3 is made up of 15 amino acids. This chain's CDR3 is CASSSGDSPLWGYTF. CDR3 nucleotides: TGTGCCAGTAGTAGCGGGGACAGTCCTCTTTGGGGCTACACCTTC. The variable domain in full, completed from reference TRBV19 and TRBJ1-2, reads DGGITQSPKYLFRKEGQNVTLSCEQNLNHDAMYWYRQDPGQGLRLIYYSQIVNDFQKGDIAEGYSVSREKKESFPLTVTSAQKNPTAFYLCASSSGDSPLWGYTFGSGTRLTVV.

The J gene is TRBJ1-2, the V gene TRBV29-1; 8 positions agree with TRBD1. Unmatched junction bases numbered 11, after V lost 4 bases and J lost 7 bases. The CDR3 extends over 14 amino acids. Germline lookup yields CDR1 SQVTM and CDR2 ANQGSEA. The CDR3 protein is CSVVTPGTGGGYTF. In DNA, the CDR3 is TGCAGCGTTGTAACGCCCGGGACAGGAGGTGGCTACACCTTC.

J is TRBJ2-5 and V is TRBV4-3; the match to TRBD2 covers 7 bases. Germline V gene sequence: CDR1 LGHNA, CDR2 YSLEER. This CDR3 is built from 15 residues. The J segment lost 5 bases and the V segment lost 0 bases, leaving 6 bases of the junction unmatched. The CDR3 DNA follows: TGCGCCAGCAGCCAAGATTTTAGCGGGTGGGAGACCCAGTACTTC. It translates to CASSQDFSGWETQYF.

The CDR3 loop reads CASSPSGANVLTF. DNA for the CDR3: TGTGCCAGCAGCCCCTCTGGGGCCAACGTCCTGACTTTC. This sequence joins TRBV2 and TRBJ2-6; D is uncertain. CDR1 is SNHLY and CDR2 is FYNNEI in the germline V gene. The CDR3 is made up of 13 amino acids. Deletions cut 6 bases from V and 0 bases from J, with 3 bases between.

The rearrangement links TRBV7-3 to TRBJ1-1; no definite D call. Deletions cut 1 base from V and 4 bases from J, with 10 bases between. The CDR3 is made up of 14 amino acids. Per the germline V gene, CDR1 is SGHTA and CDR2 is FQGTGA. CDR3 in DNA: TGTGCCAGCAGCTTAATTTCGTCGGGCACTGAAGCTTTCTTT. It codes for CASSLISSGTEAFF.

The chain couples TRBV5-1 to TRBJ2-2; D not resolved. V was trimmed by 1 base and J by 0 bases, leaving 4 bases between them. CDR1 and CDR2 from the germline V gene are SGHRS and YFSETQ. CDR3 size: 14 residues. CDR3 DNA: TGCGCCAGCAGCTTGTTACCGAACACCGGGGAGCTGTTTTTT. Protein product: CASSLLPNTGELFF.

The rearrangement links TRBV6-5 to TRBJ2-5; D call uncertain. CDR1 and CDR2 (germline): MNHEY, SVGAGI. Trimming removed 7 bases from V and 5 bases from J, with 14 bases in between. The CDR3 contains 13 residues. As DNA, the CDR3 is TGTGCCAGCACCCTAGGTTACCGGGAGACCCAGTACTTC. It specifies CASTLGYRETQYF.

The chain uses TRBV24-1 and TRBJ2-1, with TRBD2 identical over 11 bases. V gave up 6 bases and J gave up 9 bases; unmatched junction bases: 9. The CDR3 sequence is 15 residues long. Germline loops: CDR1 KGHDR, CDR2 SFDVKD. The CDR3 region is CATSSTSGDLGEQFF. The CDR3 DNA reads as TGTGCCACCAGTTCGACTAGCGGGGACCTGGGTGAGCAGTTCTTC.

The chain joins TRBV12-3 or TRBV12-4 to TRBJ2-3, with a tentative D call TRBD2 (6 bases). This CDR3 spans 13 amino acids. Trimming pared 1 base from V and 4 bases from J, leaving 6 bases between. The CDR3 DNA sequence: TGTGCCAGCAGTTTAGGGGAGGCAGATACGCAGTATTTT. It is translated as CASSLGEADTQYF.

The chain joins TRBV19 to TRBJ1-2; a possible D gene is TRBD1 (6 bases). This CDR3 has 13 residues. The germline gives CDR1 LNHDA, CDR2 SQIVND (reference sequence). V shed 3 bases and J shed 5 bases, with 10 bases lying between them. CDR3 nucleotide sequence: TGTGCCAGTAGTATCGGAGGACAGTATGGCTACACCTTC. Encoded protein: CASSIGGQYGYTF.

The chain uses TRBV9 and TRBJ1-1; the D gene is possibly TRBD1 (5 bases). The length of the CDR3 is 15 residues. V was cut by 3 bases and J by 4 bases, with 16 bases left in between. Germline V gives CDR1 SGDLS, CDR2 YYNGEE. CDR3 DNA: TGTGCCAGCAGCGCCCCGGGGGGGGGAGGCACTGAAGCTTTCTTT. Translated: CASSAPGGGGTEAFF.

This rearrangement joins TRBV5-6 to TRBJ2-7, with TRBD2 as a possible D gene (5 bases). Germline CDR1 and CDR2: SGHDT and YYEEEE. Trimming pared 3 bases from V and 3 bases from J, leaving 10 bases between. CDR3 length equals 13 residues. The CDR3: CASSSTGIYEQYF. CDR3 in DNA: TGTGCCAGCAGCTCGACCGGGATCTACGAGCAGTACTTC.

J is TRBJ1-1 and V is TRBV7-8, with TRBD1 as a possible D gene (5 bases). The CDR3 is 14 residues long. CDR1 is SGHVS, CDR2 FQNEAQ, per germline. Trimming pared 2 bases from V and 2 bases from J, leaving 9 bases between. The CDR3 here is CASSLQTANTEAFF. The DNA for the CDR3 is TGTGCCAGCAGCTTACAGACAGCTAACACTGAAGCTTTCTTT.

V is TRBV6-5 and J is TRBJ2-5; D ambiguous. V dropped 2 bases and J dropped 1 base, with 11 bases sitting between them. The germline V gene has CDR1 MNHEY and CDR2 SVGAGI. This CDR3 comprises 15 residues. The CDR3: CASSYTSAIQETQYF. In nucleotides, the CDR3 is TGTGCCAGCAGTTACACCTCAGCGATCCAAGAGACCCAGTACTTC.

This sequence joins TRBV18 and TRBJ2-2; D uncertain. This CDR3 contains 15 residues. V was pared by 2 bases and J by 1 base, with 8 bases between. Germline V gene data show CDR1 as KGHSH and CDR2 as LQKENI. The CDR3 loop is CASSPDQMNTGELFF. The DNA of the CDR3 is TGTGCCAGCTCACCAGACCAGATGAACACCGGGGAGCTGTTTTTT. The complete variable domain, with remaining parts taken from reference TRBV18 and TRBJ2-2, reads NAGVMQNPRHLVRRRGQEARLRCSPMKGHSHVYWYRQLPEEGLKFMVYLQKENIIDESGMPKERFSAEFPKEGPSILRIQQVVRGDSAAYFCASSPDQMNTGELFFGEGSRLTVL.

This clone has just one count. This chain connects TRBV25-1 to TRBJ1-2; D is ambiguous. V was clipped by 1 base and J by 0 bases, with 3 bases between them. CDR1 is MGHDK and CDR2 is SYGVNS in the germline V gene. This CDR3 comprises 13 residues. CDR3 in amino acids: CASSEFSNYGYTF. CDR3 DNA sequence: TGTGCCAGCAGTGAATTTTCTAACTATGGCTACACCTTC.

The chain uses TRBV19 and TRBJ1-5; D is ambiguous. Trimming took off 5 bases at V and 0 bases at J, with 14 bases between the two ends. The germline CDR1 and CDR2 sequences are LNHDA and SQIVND (reference sequence). This CDR3 is 16 amino acids long. This CDR3 is CASSSRTDYSNQPQHF. The CDR3 DNA reads as TGTGCCAGTAGTTCCCGGACGGATTATAGCAATCAGCCCCAGCATTTT. The whole variable domain, filled in from reference TRBV19 and TRBJ1-5, reads DGGITQSPKYLFRKEGQNVTLSCEQNLNHDAMYWYRQDPGQGLRLIYYSQIVNDFQKGDIAEGYSVSREKKESFPLTVTSAQKNPTAFYLCASSSRTDYSNQPQHFGDGTRLSIL.

This chain connects TRBV19 to TRBJ1-5, with TRBD1 matching 7 bases. Trimming removed 1 base from V and 5 bases from J; junction bases left unmatched: 5. CDR1 and CDR2 (germline): LNHDA, SQIVND (reference sequence). There are 15 residues in the CDR3. CDR3 protein: CASSIVGGGHQPQHF. In nucleotides, the CDR3 is TGTGCCAGTAGTATAGTGGGAGGGGGCCATCAGCCCCAGCATTTT.

The chain has TRBV6-2 or TRBV6-3 and TRBJ1-6, with a weak D call TRBD1 (6 bases). V was shortened by 2 bases and J by 8 bases, with 13 bases between the two germline ends. Germline V gene lookup returns CDR1 MNHEY and CDR2 SVGEGT. The CDR3 runs 15 residues. The CDR3 region is CASSYEGGYDSPLHF. CDR3 DNA: TGTGCCAGCAGTTACGAGGGGGGATATGATTCACCCCTCCACTTT.

V is TRBV7-9 and J is TRBJ1-2; D might be TRBD1 (5 bases). V lost 6 bases, J lost 4 bases, and 24 bases lay in between. The length of the CDR3 is 17 residues. CDR1 and CDR2 from the germline V gene are SEHNR and FQNEAQ (reference sequence). The CDR3: CASSSQILGRRGYGYTF. The CDR3 coding sequence is TGTGCCAGCAGTTCCCAAATCCTAGGGAGGAGGGGCTATGGCTACACCTTC.

This chain links TRBV7-2 with TRBJ2-1, with TRBD2 matching over 12 bases. With V trimmed by 5 bases and J by 2 bases, 7 bases remained unmatched. CDR1 is SGHTA and CDR2 is FQGNSA in the germline V gene. The CDR3 has 17 residues. The CDR3, as DNA: TGTGCCAGCAGCGGGAATCTAGCGGGGGGGCCCTACAATGAGCAGTTCTTC. Protein product: CASSGNLAGGPYNEQFF.

This rearrangement joins TRBV27 to TRBJ1-1; D call uncertain. The CDR3 runs 14 residues. Germline V gives CDR1 MNHEY, CDR2 SMNVEV (reference sequence). Trimming cost V 2 bases and J 2 bases, with 9 bases left between them. The CDR3 here is CASSLRQPNTEAFF. The CDR3 DNA is TGTGCCAGCAGTTTACGCCAACCCAACACTGAAGCTTTCTTT.

V and J are TRBV29-1 and TRBJ1-2, with D possibly being TRBD1 (6 bases). The germline CDR1 and CDR2 sequences are SQVTM and ANQGSEA. With 6 bases removed from V and 0 bases from J, the gap between germline ends came to 14 bases. The length of the CDR3 is 14 residues. CDR3: CSVGGQLANYGYTF. The CDR3 region has the DNA TGCAGCGTGGGGGGGCAGTTAGCTAACTATGGCTACACCTTC.

The chain uses TRBV13 and TRBJ1-5, with TRBD1 identical over 8 bases. Germline V gene data show CDR1 as PRHDT and CDR2 as FYEKMQ (reference sequence). After removal of 5 bases from V and 1 base from J, the junction contained 7 bases not matched to a gene. The CDR3 has 16 residues. The CDR3, as DNA: TGTGCCAGCAGCACCCGACAGGGGAGAAGCAATCAGCCCCAGCATTTT. This sequence encodes CASSTRQGRSNQPQHF.

The CDR3 reads CASSDSLSFNEQFF. CDR3 nucleotide sequence: TGCGCCAGCAGTGATTCCTTAAGCTTCAATGAGCAGTTCTTC. This chain uses TRBV10-2 with TRBJ2-1; D call uncertain. The V gene's germline CDR1 is WSHSY and CDR2 SAAADI. V lost 3 bases and J 6 bases, leaving 12 bases between the germline ends. CDR3 length: 14 amino acids.

CDR3 amino acids: CASSVTGFSGYGYTF. The CDR3 DNA follows: TGTGCCAGCAGCGTAACAGGGTTTAGTGGCTATGGCTACACCTTC. The chain links TRBV9 to TRBJ1-2, with a weak D call TRBD1 (6 bases). The CDR3 runs to 15 residues. CDR1 and CDR2 (germline): SGDLS, YYNGEE. The V and J ends lost 1 base and 4 bases respectively, with 14 bases between them. The entire variable domain, with the rest obtained from reference TRBV9 and TRBJ1-2, is as follows: DSGVTQTPKHLITATGQRVTLRCSPRSGDLSVYWYQQSLDQGLQFLIQYYNGEERAKGNILERFSAQQFPDLHSELNLSSLELGDSALYFCASSVTGFSGYGYTFGSGTRLTVV.

The rearrangement joins TRBV3-1 (or the pseudogene TRBV3-2) to TRBJ1-3, with a tentative D call TRBD1 (6 bases). The germline gives CDR1 LGHDT, CDR2 YNNKEL (reference sequence). V lost 5 bases and J 2 bases, leaving 13 bases between the germline ends. The CDR3 contains 15 residues. The CDR3: CASSSQGSPGNTIYF. In DNA form, the CDR3 reads TGTGCCAGCAGCTCCCAGGGGAGTCCTGGAAACACCATATATTTT.

The chain combines TRBV18 with TRBJ2-1; no definite D call. Germline assignment: CDR1 KGHSH and CDR2 LQKENI. CDR3 length: 14 amino acids. The V end lost 1 base, the J end lost 5 bases, and 9 bases lay between the germline ends. The CDR3 region is CASSPRSRNNEQFF. The CDR3 DNA sequence: TGTGCCAGCTCACCACGTTCAAGAAACAATGAGCAGTTCTTC.